The sequence of this T cell receptor (beta chain) was determined in a study of T cells in Graves' hyperthyroidism and ophthalmopathy. The V gene end was trimmed by 6 bases and the J gene end by 4 bases; junction bases not matched to a gene: 7. The CDR3 runs 13 residues. The V gene's germline CDR1 is SQVTM and CDR2 ANQGSEA. TCR beta CDR3 region amplification was performed from RNA transcripts. The study used the HTBI primer set for a first-round RT-PCR of the TCR CDR3. In TCRdb, the multiplex PCR reads were re-called with MiXCR into one record per CDR3 protein. This sample carries 300,000 to 350,000 distinct CDR3 sequences, approximately 14% of them seen once, and the ten largest clones take under 30%.

This sequence was found in a woman in her 30s with Graves' hyperthyroidism. Material: blood. The J gene is TRBJ2-3, the V gene TRBV29-1; TRBD1 agrees at 7 bases. The CDR3 DNA follows: TGCAGCGTCAGGACAGGAAGGTCAGATACGCAGTATTTT. It is translated as CSVRTGRSDTQYF.